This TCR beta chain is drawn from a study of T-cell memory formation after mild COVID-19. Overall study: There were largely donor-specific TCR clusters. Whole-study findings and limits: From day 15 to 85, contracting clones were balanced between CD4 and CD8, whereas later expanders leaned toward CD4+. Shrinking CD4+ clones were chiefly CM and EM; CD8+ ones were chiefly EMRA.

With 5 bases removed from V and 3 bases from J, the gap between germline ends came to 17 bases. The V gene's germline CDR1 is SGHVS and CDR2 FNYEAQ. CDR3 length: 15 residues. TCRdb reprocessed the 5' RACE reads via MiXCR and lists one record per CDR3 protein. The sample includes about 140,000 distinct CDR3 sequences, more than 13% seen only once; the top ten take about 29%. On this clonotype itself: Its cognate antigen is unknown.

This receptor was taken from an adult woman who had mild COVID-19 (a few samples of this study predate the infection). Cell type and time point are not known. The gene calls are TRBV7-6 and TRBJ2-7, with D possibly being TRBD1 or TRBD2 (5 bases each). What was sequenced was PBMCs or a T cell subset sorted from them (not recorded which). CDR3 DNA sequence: TGTGCCAGCAGCGTGCATGAGGGGTATGGCTACGAGCAGTACTTC. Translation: CASSVHEGYGYEQYF. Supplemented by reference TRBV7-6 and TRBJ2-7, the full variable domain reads GAGVSQSPRYKVTKRGQDVALRCDPISGHVSLYWYRQALGQGPEFLTYFNYEAQQDKSGLPNDRFSAERPEGSISTLTIQRTEQRDSAMYRCASSVHEGYGYEQYFGPGTRLTVT.